One and the same sample provided the 9 T cell receptor beta chains below, sequenced in a study of identical twins. MiXCR, run by TCRdb on the 5' RACE reads, gives a single entry per CDR3 protein. The table records 1.5 million to 2 million distinct CDR3 sequences, more than 30% of them present only once. The specimen was cord blood. The receptors here all came from a newborn girl in good health.

In its sample, this clonotype was seen a few times. J is TRBJ2-3 and V is TRBV29-1; 12 positions agree with TRBD2. After removal of 3 bases from V and 0 bases from J, the junction contained 4 bases not matched to a gene. CDR3 length: 16 residues. Germline V gene sequence: CDR1 SQVTM, CDR2 ANQGSEA. CDR3 protein: CSVEGGTSGSTDTQYF. DNA of the CDR3: TGCAGCGTTGAGGGGGGGACTAGCGGGAGCACAGATACGCAGTATTTT.

There are many counts of this clonotype. CDR3 nucleotides: TGCAGCGTTGTGCGGCAAGAGACCCAGTACTTC. Translated: CSVVRQETQYF. The chain recombines TRBV29-1 with TRBJ2-5; D is ambiguous. From germline, CDR1 is SQVTM and CDR2 ANQGSEA. V shed 4 bases and J shed 2 bases, with 5 bases lying between them. This CDR3 has 11 amino acids. The variable domain in full, with the rest retrieved from reference TRBV29-1 and TRBJ2-5, is SAVISQKPSRDICQRGTSLTIQCQVDSQVTMMFWYRQQPGQSLTLIATANQGSEATYESGFVIDKFPISRPNLTFSTLTVSNMSPEDSSIYLCSVVRQETQYFGPGTRLLVL.

This chain joins TRBV6-5 and TRBJ1-6; 8 bases line up with TRBD1. The CDR3 runs 15 residues. Germline CDR1 and CDR2: MNHEY and SVGAGI. V lost 2 bases, J lost 6 bases, and 3 bases stayed unmatched. The CDR3, as DNA: TGTGCCAGCAGTTACCGGACAGGGACTAATTCACCCCTCCACTTT. This encodes CASSYRTGTNSPLHF.

This clonotype turned up a few times. The CDR3 bases are TGTGCCAGCAGCTCGGGACACCCGGCAGATACGCAGTATTTT. Translated: CASSSGHPADTQYF. This chain joins TRBV5-5 and TRBJ2-3, with D tentatively TRBD1 (6 bases). The ends were cut back, 3 bases at V and 4 bases at J, with 12 bases in the middle. Germline V CDR1 and CDR2: SGHKS, YYEKEE (reference sequence). This CDR3 comprises 14 residues.

This clonotype was seen more than once but under ten times. The rearrangement uses TRBV29-1 and TRBJ1-1; tentative D call: TRBD1 (6 bases). The CDR3 length is 12 residues. V gave up 7 bases and J gave up 2 bases, with 11 bases separating them. Germline CDR1 SQVTM, CDR2 ANQGSEA. This chain's CDR3 is CSAKGGNTEAFF. The CDR3 DNA sequence: TGCAGCGCCAAAGGGGGTAACACTGAAGCTTTCTTT.

J is TRBJ1-6 and V is TRBV6-5, with D unclear. CDR3 length: 15 amino acids. Germline-derived CDR1 and CDR2 are MNHEY and SVGAGI. The V end lost 0 bases, the J end lost 9 bases, and 12 bases lay between the germline ends. The CDR3 DNA follows: TGTGCCAGCAGTTACTCGACCAGACGAAGTTCACCCCTCCACTTT. Translating gives CASSYSTRRSSPLHF.

The chain couples TRBV25-1 to TRBJ2-3, with D possibly TRBD2 on 5 matching bases. V lost 3 bases, J lost 3 bases, and 22 bases lay in between. In germline, CDR1 is MGHDK, CDR2 SYGVNS. The CDR3 sequence is 18 residues long. CDR3 protein: CASSDREAVGSLTDTQYF. CDR3 bases: TGTGCCAGCAGTGACCGGGAAGCGGTGGGTTCCCTAACAGATACGCAGTATTTT. The full variable domain, rest sourced from reference TRBV25-1 and TRBJ2-3, is EADIYQTPRYLVIGTGKKITLECSQTMGHDKMYWYQQDPGMELHLIHYSYGVNSTEKGDLSSESTVSRIRTEHFPLTLESARPSHTSQYLCASSDREAVGSLTDTQYFGPGTRLTVL.

This clonotype was recorded a few times. This chain joins TRBV4-2 and TRBJ2-7; D is perhaps TRBD2 (6 bases). Germline CDR1 LGHNA, CDR2 YNFKEQ. This CDR3 spans 17 amino acids. V lost 0 bases to trimming and J lost 3 bases, with 18 bases between them. The CDR3 protein is CASSQDQAGPTSYEQYF. CDR3 nucleotide sequence: TGTGCCAGCAGCCAAGACCAAGCGGGCCCAACCAGCTACGAGCAGTACTTC.

J is TRBJ1-6 and V is TRBV5-1; possible D gene TRBD1, 6 bases. Trimming removed 4 bases from V and 6 bases from J, with 14 bases in between. The CDR3 contains 15 residues. Germline lookup yields CDR1 SGHRS and CDR2 YFSETQ. The CDR3 loop is CASSRPGAANSPLHF. CDR3 in DNA: TGCGCCAGCAGCCGCCCGGGGGCGGCTAATTCACCCCTCCACTTT. The variable domain in full, with the rest retrieved from reference TRBV5-1 and TRBJ1-6, is KAGVTQTPRYLIKTRGQQVTLSCSPISGHRSVSWYQQTPGQGLQFLFEYFSETQRNKGNFPGRFSGRQFSNSRSEMNVSTLELGDSALYLCASSRPGAANSPLHFGNGTRLTVT.